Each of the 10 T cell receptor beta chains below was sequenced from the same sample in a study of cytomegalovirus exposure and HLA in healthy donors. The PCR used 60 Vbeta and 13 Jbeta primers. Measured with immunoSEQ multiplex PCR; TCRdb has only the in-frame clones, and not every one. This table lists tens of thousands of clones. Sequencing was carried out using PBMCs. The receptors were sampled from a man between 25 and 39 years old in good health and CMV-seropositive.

Here the CDR3 reads CASSLFEASGGPYNEQFF. In DNA, the CDR3 is TGTGCCAGCAGCTTATTTGAAGCTAGCGGGGGACCATACAATGAGCAGTTCTTC. V gene TRBV11-2 combines with J gene TRBJ2-1; 10 nucleotides agree with TRBD2. The CDR3 consists of 18 residues. CDR1 is SGHAT, CDR2 FQNNGV, per germline. The V segment lost 2 bases and the J segment 4 bases; nucleotides outside the gene matches: 11.

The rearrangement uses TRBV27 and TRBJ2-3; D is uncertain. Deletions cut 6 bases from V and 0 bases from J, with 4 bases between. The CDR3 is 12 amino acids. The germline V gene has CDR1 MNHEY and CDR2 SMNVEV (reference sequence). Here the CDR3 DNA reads TGTGCCAGCAGCCCGAGCACAGATACGCAGTATTTT. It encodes CASSPSTDTQYF.

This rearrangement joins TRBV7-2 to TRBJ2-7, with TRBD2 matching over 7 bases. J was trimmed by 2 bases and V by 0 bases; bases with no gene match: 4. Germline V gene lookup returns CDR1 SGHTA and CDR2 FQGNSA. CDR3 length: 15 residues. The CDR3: CASSLASGLTYEQYF. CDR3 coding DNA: TGTGCCAGCAGCTTAGCTAGCGGGCTAACCTACGAGCAGTACTTC. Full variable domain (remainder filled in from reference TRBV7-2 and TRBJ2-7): GAGVSQSPSNKVTEKGKDVELRCDPISGHTALYWYRQSLGQGLEFLIYFQGNSAPDKSGLPSDRFSAERTGGSVSTLTIQRTQQEDSAVYLCASSLASGLTYEQYFGPGTRLTVT.

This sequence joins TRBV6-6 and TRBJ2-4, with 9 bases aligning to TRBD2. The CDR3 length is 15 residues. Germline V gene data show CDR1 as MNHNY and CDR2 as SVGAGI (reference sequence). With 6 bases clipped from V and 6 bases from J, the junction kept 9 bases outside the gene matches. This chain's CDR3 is CASSPSGEGGNIQYF. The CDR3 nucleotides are TGTGCCAGCAGCCCTAGCGGGGAAGGGGGAAACATTCAGTACTTC.

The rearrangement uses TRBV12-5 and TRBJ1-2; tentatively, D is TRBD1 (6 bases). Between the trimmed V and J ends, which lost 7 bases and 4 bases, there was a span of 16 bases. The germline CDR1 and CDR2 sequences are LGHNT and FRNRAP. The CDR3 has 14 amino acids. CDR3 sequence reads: CASALGGASYGYTF. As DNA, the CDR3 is TGTGCTAGTGCCTTGGGGGGGGCCAGCTATGGCTACACCTTC.

The chain's CDR3 is CASTWNTGELFF. The CDR3 DNA follows: TGTGCCAGCACATGGAACACCGGGGAGCTGTTTTTT. The chain combines TRBV7-9 with TRBJ2-2; D gene uncertain. The ends were cut back, 7 bases at V and 1 base at J, with 4 bases in the middle. The CDR3 contains 12 residues. The germline gives CDR1 SEHNR, CDR2 FQNEAQ (reference sequence).

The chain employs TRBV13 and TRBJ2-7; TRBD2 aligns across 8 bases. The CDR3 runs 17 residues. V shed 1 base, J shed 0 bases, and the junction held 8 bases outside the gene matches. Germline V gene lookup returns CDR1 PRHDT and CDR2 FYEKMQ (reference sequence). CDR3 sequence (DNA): TGTGCCAGCAGCTTAGCGGGGGGGGCGACGAGCTCCTACGAGCAGTACTTC. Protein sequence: CASSLAGGATSSYEQYF. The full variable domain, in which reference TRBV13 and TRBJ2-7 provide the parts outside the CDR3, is AAGVIQSPRHLIKEKRETATLKCYPIPRHDTVYWYQQGPGQDPQFLISFYEKMQSDKGSIPDRFSAQQFSDYHSELNMSSLELGDSALYFCASSLAGGATSSYEQYFGPGTRLTVT.

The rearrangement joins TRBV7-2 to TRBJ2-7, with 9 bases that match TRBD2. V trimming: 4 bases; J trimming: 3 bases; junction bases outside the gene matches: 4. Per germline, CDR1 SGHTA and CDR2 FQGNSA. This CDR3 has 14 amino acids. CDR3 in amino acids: CASSYSGSIYEQYF. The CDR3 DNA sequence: TGTGCCAGCAGCTATAGCGGGAGTATCTACGAGCAGTACTTC.

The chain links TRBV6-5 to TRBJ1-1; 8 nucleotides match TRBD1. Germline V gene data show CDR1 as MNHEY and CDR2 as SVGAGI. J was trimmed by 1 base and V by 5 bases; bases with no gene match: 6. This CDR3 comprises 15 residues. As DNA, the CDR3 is TGTGCCAGCAGTGCCATCGGACAGGGGAACACTGAAGCTTTCTTT. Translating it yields CASSAIGQGNTEAFF.

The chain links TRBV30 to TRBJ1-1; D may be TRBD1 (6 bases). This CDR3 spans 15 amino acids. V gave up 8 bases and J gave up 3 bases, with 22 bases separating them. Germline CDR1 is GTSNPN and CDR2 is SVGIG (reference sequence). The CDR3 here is CAGGGPQGRDTEAFF. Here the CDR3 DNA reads TGTGCCGGGGGGGGGCCTCAAGGGCGGGACACTGAAGCTTTCTTT. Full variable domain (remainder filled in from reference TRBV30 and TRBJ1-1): SQTIHQWPATLVQPVGSPLSLECTVEGTSNPNLYWYRQAAGRGLQLLFYSVGIGQISSEVPQNLSASRPQDRQFILSSKKLLLSDSGFYLCAGGGPQGRDTEAFFGQGTRLTVV.